This T cell receptor (beta chain) appears in the sequencing data of a study of tumor-infiltrating lymphocytes in primary liver carcinoma. Study outcomes and limitations: Among the pair types, tumor region pairs showed more overlap than tumor-adjacent and tumor-blood pairs. The study found a significantly higher top-250-clone fraction in tumors than in blood (p = 0.039). The bulk unsorted samples meant that CD4+ and CD8+ repertoires went uncompared.

cDNA specific to TCR beta was made from approximately 0.55 ug of total RNA, with a constant-region primer employed for priming. Slightly modified ARM-PCR, run as three nested multiplex PCR rounds, produced the TCR beta libraries. The study ran its first two PCR rounds for roughly 10 cycles each, using TRBV1-TRBV30 forward primers and a C-beta reverse primer. TCRdb analysed the multiplex PCR reads with MiXCR anew, one entry per CDR3 protein. Here the sample spans about 300,000 distinct CDR3 sequences, roughly two thirds being singletons. The researchers obtained blood RNA from unsorted whole blood and also extracted germline DNA. This clonotype was counted a few times. The target antigen is unknown. The V gene's germline CDR1 is SGHDT and CDR2 YYEEEE. The CDR3 covers 14 residues. V lost 2 bases and J lost 4, with 10 bases in between.

The material sequenced was peripheral blood. The chain is built from TRBV5-6 and TRBJ2-1; D ambiguous. This TCR was sampled from a middle-aged man with primary liver carcinoma and hepatitis B virus infection. The chain's CDR3 is CASSLPHTYNEQFF. In DNA, the CDR3 is TGTGCCAGCAGCTTACCGCATACGTACAATGAGCAGTTCTTC.